These 9 T cell receptor beta chains came from one sample sequenced in a study of blood T cell repertoires in COVID-19. Assay: immunoSEQ multiplex PCR; the TCRdb copy retains only in-frame clones and omits some. The sample gives fewer than 400,000 clones, around nine tenths of which show up once; about 5% is in the top ten. Material for sequencing was PBMCs or T cells enriched from blood (not recorded which). All receptors derive from a man aged 25-45 years who had recovered from COVID-19.

The V call is TRBV4-1, the J call TRBJ2-3; 9 bases fit TRBD2. From germline, CDR1 is MGHRA and CDR2 YSYEKL. Trimming removed 1 base from V and 7 bases from J; junction bases left unmatched: 12. The CDR3 sequence is 17 residues long. The DNA of the CDR3 is TGCGCCAGCAGCCAAGTAGGGGCTAGCGGGGATATGCATACGCAGTATTTT. It translates to CASSQVGASGDMHTQYF.

Concerning this clone itself: Other DNA sequences from this sample encode an identical CDR3 as well. This CDR3 is CASSFRVGQPQHF. Written as DNA, the CDR3 is TGTGCCAGCAGTTTCAGGGTTGGTCAGCCCCAGCATTTT. The rearrangement joins TRBV27 to TRBJ1-5; perhaps TRBD1 as D (5 bases). V was shortened by 3 bases and J by 6 bases, with 9 bases between the two germline ends. The CDR3 extends over 13 amino acids. In germline, CDR1 is MNHEY, CDR2 SMNVEV (reference sequence).

The chain combines TRBV7-9 with TRBJ1-6; D remains ambiguous. The germline gives CDR1 SEHNR, CDR2 FQNEAQ (reference sequence). This CDR3 contains 14 residues. Trimming removed 2 bases from V and 7 bases from J, with 9 bases in between. The CDR3 DNA follows: TGTGCCAGCAGCTTAAGGAGCGGCAATTCACCCCTCCACTTT. Its translation is CASSLRSGNSPLHF.

V usage is TRBV27 and J usage is TRBJ1-3; no definite D call. The CDR3 extends over 13 amino acids. Trimming stripped 6 bases from V and 4 bases from J, with 10 bases between. CDR1 is MNHEY, CDR2 SMNVEV, per germline (reference sequence). The CDR3 DNA follows: TGTGCCAGCAGCCCCAACGGGGGAAACACCATATATTTT. Protein: CASSPNGGNTIYF.

The rearrangement joins TRBV21-1 to TRBJ2-3; TRBD1 is the table's D call, not checked against the DNA. TRBV21-1 is given as a pseudogene. CDR3 length equals 14 residues. The CDR3 region has the DNA TGTGCCAGCAGCCCGACAGGGGAGGCAGATACGCAGTATTTT. Protein sequence: CASSPTGEADTQYF.

The chain joins TRBV5-8 to TRBJ2-2, with 7 positions matching TRBD1. The V and J ends lost 4 bases and 2 bases, in that order; junction bases with no gene match: 5. This CDR3 is 15 amino acids long. Germline V gene sequence: CDR1 SGHTS, CDR2 YDEGEE. This CDR3 is CASSTDRRNTGELFF. The CDR3 nucleotides are TGTGCCAGCAGCACGGACAGGCGAAACACCGGGGAGCTGTTTTTT.

The chain uses TRBV27 and TRBJ2-7, with a possible D match to TRBD1 (6 bases). V lost 4 bases, J lost 2 bases, and 15 bases lay in between. Germline assignment: CDR1 MNHEY and CDR2 SMNVEV (reference sequence). The CDR3 spans 15 residues. CDR3: CASSSMGARAYEQYF. Here the CDR3 DNA reads TGTGCCAGCAGTTCGATGGGGGCCCGGGCCTACGAGCAGTACTTC.

V usage is TRBV9 and J usage is TRBJ1-6, with no clear D. Germline CDR1 SGDLS, CDR2 YYNGEE. The ends were cut back, 1 base at V and 0 bases at J, with 5 bases in the middle. The CDR3 has 15 residues. The chain's CDR3 is CASSVFGSYNSPLHF. The DNA of the CDR3 is TGTGCCAGCAGCGTATTCGGCTCCTATAATTCACCCCTCCACTTT.

The J gene is TRBJ2-5, the V gene TRBV6-6; 7 bases agree with TRBD1. The CDR3 runs to 14 residues. V gave up 5 bases and J gave up 0 bases; unmatched junction bases: 3. Germline V CDR1 and CDR2: MNHNY, SVGAGI (reference sequence). As DNA, the CDR3 is TGTGCCAGCAGTGGACAGGCGTACCAAGAGACCCAGTACTTC. As protein: CASSGQAYQETQYF.